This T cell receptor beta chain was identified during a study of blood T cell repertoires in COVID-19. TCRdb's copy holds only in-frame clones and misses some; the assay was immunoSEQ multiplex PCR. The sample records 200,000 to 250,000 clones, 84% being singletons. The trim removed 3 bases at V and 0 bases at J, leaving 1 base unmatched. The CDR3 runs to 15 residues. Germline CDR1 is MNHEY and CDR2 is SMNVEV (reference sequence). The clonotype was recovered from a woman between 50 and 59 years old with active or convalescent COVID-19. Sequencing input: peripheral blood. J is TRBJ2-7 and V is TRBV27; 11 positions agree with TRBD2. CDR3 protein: CASSLTSGVSYEQYF. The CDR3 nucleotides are TGTGCCAGCAGTTTGACTAGCGGGGTCTCCTACGAGCAGTACTTC.